These T cell receptor beta chains were read from a single sample in a study of cytomegalovirus exposure and HLA in healthy donors. Only in-frame clones appear in the TCRdb table, and some are missing; sequencing was by immunoSEQ multiplex PCR. This table has fewer than 200,000 clones, 80% to 85% appearing once. Sample: PBMCs. All receptors derive from a woman aged 25 to 39 in good health and CMV-seronegative. The CDR3 runs from the conserved cysteine through the conserved F or W. A D gene is named only where the DNA matches it firmly. Where a row states a size, it is once, few, many or the class of an expanded clone; other rows omit it.

CDR3aa,CDR3nt,d_gene,v_gene,abundance,j_gene
CASSVSPTPNTEAFF,TGTGCCAGCAGCGTAAGCCCGACACCCAACACTGAAGCTTTCTTT,NA,TRBV9,NA,TRBJ1-1
CASSSGGAGNTEAFF,TGTGCCAGCAGTTCAGGGGGCGCGGGGAACACTGAAGCTTTCTTT,TRBD1,TRBV28,NA,TRBJ1-1
CASSQEFGVSGNTIYF,TGCGCCAGCAGCCAAGAATTCGGAGTCTCTGGAAACACCATATATTTT,NA,TRBV4-1,NA,TRBJ1-3
CASSSQGAGYEQYF,TGTGCCAGCAGCTCACAGGGGGCAGGCTACGAGCAGTACTTC,TRBD1,TRBV6-5,once,TRBJ2-7
CASSLDWTDPYEQYF,TGCGCCAGCAGCTTGGACTGGACAGACCCCTACGAGCAGTACTTC,NA,TRBV5-1,NA,TRBJ2-7
CASSLGPGGGFF,TGTGCCAGCAGCTTAGGTCCGGGGGGCGGGTTCTTC,NA,TRBV7-9,NA,TRBJ2-1
CATSNSGELFF,TGTGCCACCAGCAACAGCGGGGAGCTGTTTTTT,NA,TRBV15,NA,TRBJ2-2
CASSERRLAASYEQYF,TGTGCCAGCAGTGAACGGCGACTAGCGGCTTCCTACGAGCAGTACTTC,TRBD2,TRBV6-1,NA,TRBJ2-7
CASSLAGSYEQYF,TGTGCCAGCTCACTTGCCGGGTCCTACGAGCAGTACTTC,NA,TRBV18,NA,TRBJ2-7
CASRPQGAAQPQHF,TGTGCCAGTAGGCCACAGGGGGCCGCTCAGCCCCAGCATTTT,TRBD1,TRBV19,NA,TRBJ1-5
CASSLSRGYTF,TGTGCCAGCAGTTTATCGAGGGGCTACACCTTC,NA,TRBV28,NA,TRBJ1-2
CASRDRNTGELFF,TGTGCCAGCAGAGACAGGAACACCGGGGAGCTGTTTTTT,NA,TRBV6-6,once,TRBJ2-2
CAIRGGTGGYEQYF,TGTGCCATCAGGGGGGGGACAGGGGGATACGAGCAGTACTTC,TRBD1,TRBV10-3,NA,TRBJ2-7
CASSPREGEQYF,TGTGCCAGTAGCCCGAGGGAGGGCGAGCAGTACTTC,TRBD2,TRBV19,NA,TRBJ2-7
CASSLKRTSYNEQFF,TGCGCCAGCAGCTTAAAGCGAACGTCCTACAATGAGCAGTTCTTC,NA,TRBV5-1,NA,TRBJ2-1
CAISVAGFTGELFF,TGTGCCATCAGTGTTGCCGGTTTCACCGGGGAGCTGTTTTTT,NA,TRBV10-3,NA,TRBJ2-2
CASSSISSGGAYEQYF,TGCGCCAGCTCCTCCATTTCTAGCGGGGGGGCCTACGAGCAGTACTTC,TRBD2,TRBV5-1,NA,TRBJ2-7
CASKLAGGQETQYF,TGTGCCAGCAAGCTAGCGGGGGGGCAAGAGACCCAGTACTTC,TRBD2,TRBV2,NA,TRBJ2-5
CASSNHGGGYSGNTIYF,TGTGCCAGCAGCAACCATGGGGGGGGTTACTCTGGAAACACCATATATTTT,NA,TRBV11-2,NA,TRBJ1-3
CASSVEFQSEQYF,TGTGCCAGCAGTGTGGAGTTCCAAAGCGAGCAGTACTTC,NA,TRBV28,NA,TRBJ2-7
CASSPRGDGRGSFSNQPQHF,TGTGCCAGTAGTCCTCGCGGAGATGGTAGGGGATCATTCAGCAATCAGCCCCAGCATTTT,NA,TRBV19,NA,TRBJ1-5
CASSEGSSGRGAQYF,TGTGCCAGCAGTGAAGGTTCGAGCGGGAGGGGGGCGCAGTACTTC,TRBD2,TRBV6-1,few,TRBJ2-7
CASSDWQGEAEAFF,TGTGCCAGCAGTGACTGGCAGGGGGAGGCTGAAGCTTTCTTT,TRBD1,TRBV2,NA,TRBJ1-1
CAIRGLVEETQYF,TGTGCCATCAGAGGACTGGTAGAAGAGACCCAGTACTTC,NA,TRBV10-3,NA,TRBJ2-5
CASSLVSRGTDTQYF,TGTGCCAGCAGCTTAGTCAGCAGGGGCACAGATACGCAGTATTTT,NA,TRBV7-8,NA,TRBJ2-3
CASSDVEGQLIMNTEAFF,TGTGCCAGCAGTGATGTCGAGGGACAGTTAATCATGAACACTGAAGCTTTCTTT,TRBD1,TRBV6-4,NA,TRBJ1-1
CASSFGTSPGGQPQHF,TGTGCCAGCAGCTTTGGCACTTCGCCCGGGGGTCAGCCCCAGCATTTT,NA,TRBV13,NA,TRBJ1-5
CASSQPGRSVYGYTF,TGTGCCAGCAGCCAACCAGGGAGGTCGGTTTATGGCTACACCTTC,NA,TRBV6-5,NA,TRBJ1-2
CASSPGQGTHEQYF,TGCGCCAGCAGCCCAGGACAGGGGACCCACGAGCAGTACTTC,TRBD1,TRBV4-3,NA,TRBJ2-7
CASSKVGDSLWNEQFF,TGTGCCAGCAGCAAAGTGGGGGACTCTCTTTGGAATGAGCAGTTCTTC,NA,TRBV21-1,NA,TRBJ2-1
CASSPPSGRAGSKNIQYF,TGTGCCAGTAGTCCCCCTAGCGGGAGGGCCGGGTCCAAAAACATTCAGTACTTC,TRBD2,TRBV19,NA,TRBJ2-4
CASSLFFRGLAVEPSYNEQFF,TGTGCCAGCAGCTTATTCTTTAGGGGACTAGCGGTCGAACCCTCCTACAATGAGCAGTTCTTC,TRBD2,TRBV13,NA,TRBJ2-1
CASSPRTGEAGGLNEQFF,TGTGCCAGCAGCCCTCGGACAGGGGAAGCGGGGGGTTTAAATGAGCAGTTCTTC,NA,TRBV7-9,NA,TRBJ2-1
CASRLQGADEQYF,TGTGCCAGCAGACTACAGGGGGCCGACGAGCAGTACTTC,TRBD1,TRBV28,NA,TRBJ2-7
CASSMVPTWGGYTF,TGTGCCAGTAGTATGGTCCCAACGTGGGGCGGCTACACCTTC,NA,TRBV19,NA,TRBJ1-2
CASSPLTNTGELFF,TGTGCCAGCAGTCCCCTAACGAACACCGGGGAGCTGTTTTTT,NA,TRBV28,once,TRBJ2-2
CASSPPTSGNNEQFF,TGTGCCAGCAGCCCCCCGACTAGCGGGAACAATGAGCAGTTCTTC,TRBD2,TRBV5-6,few,TRBJ2-1
CASLGQPASGNTIYF,TGTGCCAGCCTGGGACAGCCCGCCTCTGGAAACACCATATATTTT,TRBD1,TRBV19,NA,TRBJ1-3
CASSLTTQETQYF,TGCGCCAGCAGCTTGACTACCCAAGAGACCCAGTACTTC,NA,TRBV5-1,few,TRBJ2-5
CASSPYGRDRDGYTF,TGTGCCAGCAGTCCATACGGACGGGACAGGGATGGCTACACCTTC,TRBD1,TRBV6-5,NA,TRBJ1-2
CASSEWDTQNTGELFF,TGCGCCAGCAGTGAGTGGGACACACAGAACACCGGGGAGCTGTTTTTT,NA,TRBV10-2,NA,TRBJ2-2
CAWGTYQETQYF,TGTGCCTGGGGGACATACCAAGAGACCCAGTACTTC,NA,TRBV30,NA,TRBJ2-5